The subject of this entry is one T cell receptor (beta chain). Via MiXCR, TCRdb re-called the RT-PCR reads, giving one row per CDR3 protein. Of hundreds of thousands of distinct CDR3 sequences in the sample, 11% are singletons; the top ten hold 9.5% to 11%. Germline V gene data show CDR1 as SGHTA and CDR2 as FQGNSA. V was shortened by 2 bases and J by 0 bases, with 10 bases between the two germline ends. This CDR3 comprises 15 residues. The data belong to a study of response to subunit inactivated influenza vaccine. In addition, the sample was reused for a study of T cells expressing NK-cell markers. That source adds: Scientists made TCR beta cDNA using 5'RACE template switching with UMIs. The TCR beta repertoires were obtained from sorted CD3+CD56+NKG2C+, CD3+CD56+NKG2C- and CD3+CD56-NKG2C+ T cells. Roughly 1.0-7.0% of CD8+ T cells in about six donors belonged to dominant NKG2C+ clonotypes.

The sample in question was PBMCs from blood, obtained on the day of vaccination. This rearrangement joins TRBV7-2 to TRBJ1-2, with D possibly TRBD1 on 5 matching bases. The sequence came from a man in his forties or fifties who received an inactivated influenza vaccine. The CDR3 DNA follows: TGTGCCAGCAGCTTAAGAGACAGCTCTAACTATGGCTACACCTTC. Translating gives CASSLRDSSNYGYTF.